A selection of T cell receptor beta chains follows, all from one sample in a study of metastatic and nonmetastatic thyroid tumors. TCRdb re-called the PCR reads with MiXCR. The data contain around 6,000 clones, roughly 29% of them seen just once; the ten biggest clones take up less than 20%. Sequencing was performed on adjacent normal tissue. These receptors all come from a female donor with papillary thyroid cancer or a benign thyroid nodule (not recorded which). Some clones in this sample may be carry-over from other donors' samples. Each CDR3 is given with its conserved first and last residue.

CDR3 protein: CASSAGTGVPTSETQYF
J gene: TRBJ2-5
V gene: TRBV6-1

CDR3 protein: CASSLSGQYNSPLHF
J gene: TRBJ1-6
V gene: TRBV5-1

CDR3 protein: CASSFSDYVYTF
J gene: TRBJ1-2
V gene: TRBV12-3/TRBV12-4

CDR3 protein: CSARVDTSSSYEQYF
J gene: TRBJ2-7
V gene: TRBV20-1

CDR3 protein: CASSRNRDRGQGGYTF
J gene: TRBJ1-2
V gene: TRBV11-2

CDR3 protein: CASSQLPGQGYEQYF
J gene: TRBJ2-7
V gene: TRBV4-3

CDR3 protein: CASSYGASYEQYF
J gene: TRBJ2-7
V gene: TRBV6-5

CDR3 protein: CASRRTGDKPQHF
J gene: TRBJ1-5
V gene: TRBV27

CDR3 protein: CASSEAFLGSNQPQHF
J gene: TRBJ1-5
V gene: TRBV6-1

CDR3 protein: CSARPVYQTNEQFF
J gene: TRBJ2-1
V gene: TRBV20-1

CDR3 protein: CASSLGAGGACNDQLF
J gene: TRBJ2-1
V gene: TRBV11-2

CDR3 protein: CASSLEGSGNQPQHF
J gene: TRBJ1-5
V gene: TRBV6-1

CDR3 protein: CSARDPGQPQHF
J gene: TRBJ1-5
V gene: TRBV20-1

CDR3 protein: CSAQKPQGLDTQYF
J gene: TRBJ2-3
V gene: TRBV20-1

CDR3 protein: CAWNRGPLQETQYF
J gene: TRBJ2-5
V gene: TRBV30

CDR3 protein: CASSLELAANTGELFF
J gene: TRBJ2-2
V gene: TRBV5-1

CDR3 protein: CASSGHGIAGGCYEQYF
J gene: TRBJ2-7
V gene: TRBV2

CDR3 protein: CAIGTGDSNQPQHF
J gene: TRBJ1-5
V gene: TRBV10-3

CDR3 protein: CASSLVGDTGELFF
J gene: TRBJ2-2
V gene: TRBV11-2

CDR3 protein: CASSPGGSNTEAFF
J gene: TRBJ1-1
V gene: TRBV11-2

CDR3 protein: CASSSGWGGNYGYTF
J gene: TRBJ1-2
V gene: TRBV11-2